The source of this T cell receptor (beta chain) is a study of lung T cells in sarcoidosis with Löfgren's syndrome. Whole-study results and caveats: Multiple Löfgren's syndrome patients reportedly shared TRAV12-1 and TRBV2 CDR3 motifs.

TCRdb redid the calling of the reads with MiXCR, one entry per CDR3 protein. The data show 60,000 to 65,000 distinct CDR3 sequences, 21% seen once. This CDR3 is built from 13 residues. The germline gives CDR1 MDHEN, CDR2 SYDVKM. The junction had 4 bases not matched to a gene; V was cut back by 3 bases and J by 8 bases. On this clonotype: Its antigen is not known. This may come from a read error, since a much larger clone is one base off.

The chain couples TRBV28 to TRBJ2-1; 7 nucleotides line up with TRBD2. This TCR derives from a human donor with sarcoidosis (Löfgren's syndrome or another form), or a control subject (not recorded which). The source material was CD4+ T cells from PBMCs. For the CDR3, the DNA is TGTGCCAGCAGTTTGGGCGGGAGCGATGAGCAGTTCTTC. Its protein product is CASSLGGSDEQFF. Combining the CDR3 with reference TRBV28 and TRBJ2-1 gives the whole variable domain DVKVTQSSRYLVKRTGEKVFLECVQDMDHENMFWYRQDPGLGLRLIYFSYDVKMKEKGDIPEGYSVSREKKERFSLILESASTNQTSMYLCASSLGGSDEQFFGPGTRLTVL.